These T cell receptor beta chains were read from a single sample in a study of blood T cell repertoires in COVID-19. TCRdb's table, derived via immunoSEQ multiplex PCR, lists solely in-frame clones and lacks some. This sample yields about 170,000 clones, of which about 83% are seen a single time; roughly 1.9% belongs to the top ten. Sequenced sample: peripheral blood. These TCRs come from a woman aged 80 or over with acute or convalescent COVID-19. The CDR3 runs from the conserved cysteine through the conserved F or W. D genes are given only for firm matches. Rows give clone size only sometimes, using once, few, many, or a class for an expanded clone.

V gene,J gene,clone size,D gene,CDR3 protein,CDR3 DNA
TRBV27,TRBJ2-1,.,.,CASSLPWSNEQFF,TGTGCCAGCAGTTTGCCATGGAGCAATGAGCAGTTCTTC
TRBV19,TRBJ2-5,.,TRBD1,CASSMGRGLWETQYF,TGTGCCAGTAGTATGGGCAGGGGGCTCTGGGAGACCCAGTACTTC
TRBV4-1,TRBJ1-6,many,.,CASSQAAGYEVPLHF,TGCGCCAGCAGCCAAGCAGCAGGGTATGAAGTGCCCCTCCACTTT
TRBV4-1,TRBJ2-3,.,.,CASSQDEGGSPQYF,TGCGCCAGCAGCCAAGATGAGGGTGGGTCTCCGCAGTATTTT
TRBV5-4,TRBJ1-3,.,TRBD1,CASSPGQGFSGNTIYF,TGTGCCAGCAGCCCGGGACAGGGATTCTCTGGAAACACCATATATTTT
TRBV19,TRBJ2-3,.,TRBD2,CASSLGLALSTDTQYF,TGTGCCAGTAGTTTGGGACTAGCGTTGTCAACAGATACGCAGTATTTT
TRBV6-1,TRBJ1-5,.,.,CASSDRGYSNQPQHF,TGTGCCAGCAGTGACAGGGGCTATAGCAATCAGCCCCAGCATTTT
TRBV12-3/TRBV12-4,TRBJ2-7,.,.,CASTPTGSYEQYF,TGTGCCAGCACCCCGACAGGTTCCTACGAGCAGTACTTC
TRBV6-5,TRBJ1-5,few,TRBD1,CASRLAPGGQPQHF,TGTGCCAGCCGTTTGGCTCCAGGGGGTCAGCCCCAGCATTTT
TRBV6-1,TRBJ1-2,.,.,CASSDLRGDNGYTF,TGTGCCAGCAGTGATCTGCGGGGGGATAATGGCTACACCTTC
TRBV7-6,TRBJ2-1,.,TRBD2,CASSLRLAGNEQFF,TGTGCCAGCAGCCTGAGACTAGCGGGGAATGAGCAGTTCTTC
TRBV5-4,TRBJ2-3,.,TRBD1,CASRRRDSGTDTQYF,TGTGCCAGCAGACGTAGGGACAGCGGCACAGATACGCAGTATTTT
TRBV5-1,TRBJ2-5,.,.,CASSLAGTQYF,TGCGCCAGCAGCTTGGCCGGGACCCAGTACTTC
TRBV21-1,TRBJ2-1,.,.,CASSIRTGNEQFF,TGTGCCAGCAGCATAAGGACAGGTAATGAGCAGTTCTTC
TRBV18,TRBJ1-5,.,.,CASSSGDSNQPQHF,TGTGCCAGCTCATCGGGGGATAGCAATCAGCCCCAGCATTTT
TRBV3-1/TRBV3-2,TRBJ2-1,.,.,CASRRTSNEQFF,TGTGCCAGCAGACGGACTTCGAATGAGCAGTTCTTC
TRBV24-1,TRBJ2-7,.,.,CATSDFFEQYF,TGTGCCACCAGTGATTTCTTCGAGCAGTACTTC
TRBV6-5,TRBJ1-5,.,TRBD1,CASSSGQGNQPQHF,TGTGCCAGCAGTTCGGGACAGGGCAATCAGCCCCAGCATTTT
TRBV19,TRBJ2-1,.,.,CASQGFYEQFF,TGTGCCAGCCAGGGATTCTATGAGCAGTTCTTC
TRBV21-1,TRBJ2-7,once,.,CASSKDKEGRFYEQYF,TGTGCCAGCAGCAAAGATAAGGAGGGGCGATTCTACGAGCAGTACTTC
TRBV5-4,TRBJ1-2,few,.,CASSTDGIYGYTF,TGTGCCAGCAGCACGGACGGGATCTATGGCTACACCTTC
TRBV19,TRBJ2-5,.,.,CASSIEGLAGETQYF,TGTGCCAGTAGTATAGAAGGCCTAGCCGGGGAGACCCAGTACTTC
TRBV27,TRBJ1-1,.,TRBD1,CASSPPRGRFTEAFF,TGTGCCAGCAGTCCGCCAAGGGGGCGATTCACTGAAGCTTTCTTT
TRBV21-1,TRBJ1-3,.,.,CASSKGEGRAPFSGNTIYF,TGTGCCAGCAGCAAAGGGGAGGGCAGGGCCCCCTTCTCTGGAAACACCATATATTTT
TRBV6-5,TRBJ2-1,once,.,CASKKELNIHEQFF,TGTGCCAGCAAGAAAGAACTAAATATCCATGAGCAGTTCTTC
TRBV5-1,TRBJ2-2,.,.,CASSLVAGRGTGELFF,TGCGCCAGCAGCTTGGTGGCGGGAAGAGGGACCGGGGAGCTGTTTTTT
TRBV19,TRBJ2-7,.,TRBD2,CASSIVAGVSYEQYF,TGTGCCAGTAGTATAGTAGCGGGAGTTTCCTACGAGCAGTACTTC
TRBV24-1,TRBJ2-3,.,.,CASQGGVTDTQYF,TGTGCCTCGCAGGGGGGAGTCACAGATACGCAGTATTTT
TRBV21-1,TRBJ2-7,.,.,CASTMDGEGVTYEQYF,TGTGCCAGCACCATGGACGGGGAGGGCGTGACCTACGAGCAGTACTTC
TRBV4-1,TRBJ1-5,.,TRBD1,CASSRGQDSNQPQHF,TGCGCCAGCAGCCGAGGACAGGATAGCAATCAGCCCCAGCATTTT
TRBV19,TRBJ2-1,few,.,CASSIVQGNEQFF,TGTGCCAGTAGTATAGTTCAGGGAAATGAGCAGTTCTTC
TRBV7-2,TRBJ2-7,.,TRBD2,CASSPPPGGLEQYF,TGTGCCAGCAGCCCCCCTCCGGGGGGGCTCGAGCAGTACTTC
TRBV11-2,TRBJ2-5,many,TRBD1,CASSRSGQGQETQYF,TGTGCCAGCAGCCGATCCGGACAGGGCCAAGAGACCCAGTACTTC
TRBV2,TRBJ1-5,.,TRBD1,CAGATGLNQPQHF,TGTGCCGGCGCGACAGGGCTTAATCAGCCCCAGCATTTT
TRBV2,TRBJ1-1,.,.,CASSPKGFVDTEAFF,TGTGCCAGCAGTCCTAAGGGGTTCGTGGACACTGAAGCTTTCTTT
TRBV19,TRBJ2-3,.,TRBD2,CASSTRLAGRTDTQYF,TGTGCCAGTAGTACTCGGCTAGCGGGGCGCACAGATACGCAGTATTTT
TRBV7-9,TRBJ2-3,few,TRBD2,CASSSSGGQGDTQYF,TGTGCCAGCAGCTCTAGCGGGGGGCAAGGAGATACGCAGTATTTT
TRBV27,TRBJ1-1,few,TRBD1,CAVRQGATNTEAFF,TGTGCCGTACGACAGGGGGCGACGAACACTGAAGCTTTCTTT
TRBV19,TRBJ1-5,once,.,CASSETGPSNQPQHF,TGTGCCAGTAGCGAGACAGGCCCTAGCAATCAGCCCCAGCATTTT